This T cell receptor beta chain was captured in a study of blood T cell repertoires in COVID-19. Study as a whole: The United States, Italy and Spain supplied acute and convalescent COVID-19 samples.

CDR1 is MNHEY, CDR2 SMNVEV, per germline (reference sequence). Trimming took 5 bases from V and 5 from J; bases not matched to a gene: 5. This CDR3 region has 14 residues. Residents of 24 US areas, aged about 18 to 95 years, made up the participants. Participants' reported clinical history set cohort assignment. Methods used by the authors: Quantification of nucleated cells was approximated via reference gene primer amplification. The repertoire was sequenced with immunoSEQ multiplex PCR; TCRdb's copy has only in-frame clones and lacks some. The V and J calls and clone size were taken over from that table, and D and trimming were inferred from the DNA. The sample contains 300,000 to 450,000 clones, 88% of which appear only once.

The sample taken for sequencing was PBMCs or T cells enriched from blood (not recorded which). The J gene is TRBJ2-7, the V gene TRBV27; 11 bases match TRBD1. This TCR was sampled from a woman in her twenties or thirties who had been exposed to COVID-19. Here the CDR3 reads CASSEGQGVHEQYF. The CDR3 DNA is TGTGCCAGCAGTGAGGGACAGGGGGTCCACGAGCAGTACTTC.